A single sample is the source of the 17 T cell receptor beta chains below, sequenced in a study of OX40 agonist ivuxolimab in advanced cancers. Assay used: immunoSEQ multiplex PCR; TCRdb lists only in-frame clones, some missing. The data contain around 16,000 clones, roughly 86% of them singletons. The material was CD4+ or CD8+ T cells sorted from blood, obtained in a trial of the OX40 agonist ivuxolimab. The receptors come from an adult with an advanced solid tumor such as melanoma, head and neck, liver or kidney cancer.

DNA for the CDR3: TGTGCCAGCAGTCTGGCAGGGGGCCCCAGGGAGTTCTTC. It specifies CASSLAGGPREFF. The rearrangement uses TRBV27 and TRBJ2-1; TRBD1 matches at 8 bases. CDR1 and CDR2 (germline): MNHEY, SMNVEV (reference sequence). The CDR3 length is 13 residues. V was pared by 5 bases and J by 14 bases, with 11 bases of the junction left unmatched.

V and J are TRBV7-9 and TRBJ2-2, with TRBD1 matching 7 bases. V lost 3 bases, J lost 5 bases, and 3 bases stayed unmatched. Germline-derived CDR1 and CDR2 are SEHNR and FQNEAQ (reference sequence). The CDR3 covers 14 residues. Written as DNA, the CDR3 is TGTGCCAGCAGCTTCTCAGGGGGAACCGGGGAGCTGTTTTTT. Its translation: CASSFSGGTGELFF.

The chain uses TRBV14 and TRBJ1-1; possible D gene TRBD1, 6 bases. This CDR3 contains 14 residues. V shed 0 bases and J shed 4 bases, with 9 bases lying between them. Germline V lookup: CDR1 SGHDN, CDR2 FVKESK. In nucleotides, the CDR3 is TGTGCCAGCAGCCAAGAAAGGGGGGTCACTGAAGCTTTCTTT. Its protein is CASSQERGVTEAFF.

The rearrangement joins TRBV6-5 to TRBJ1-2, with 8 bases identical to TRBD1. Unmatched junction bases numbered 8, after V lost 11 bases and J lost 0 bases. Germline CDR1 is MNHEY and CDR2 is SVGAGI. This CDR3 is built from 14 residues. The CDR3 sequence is CAAGGTGANYGYTF. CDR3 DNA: TGTGCCGCCGGGGGGACAGGAGCTAACTATGGCTACACCTTC.

As DNA, the CDR3 is TGTGCCAGCAGCATCGGGACTAGCGGTAGGGGCGAGCAGTACTTC. Translated, it gives CASSIGTSGRGEQYF. The chain couples TRBV5-6 to TRBJ2-7, with TRBD2 matching 11 bases. Trimming cost V 4 bases and J 6 bases; bases outside gene matches: 9. The CDR3 loop spans 15 amino acids. Germline values: CDR1 SGHDT, CDR2 YYEEEE.

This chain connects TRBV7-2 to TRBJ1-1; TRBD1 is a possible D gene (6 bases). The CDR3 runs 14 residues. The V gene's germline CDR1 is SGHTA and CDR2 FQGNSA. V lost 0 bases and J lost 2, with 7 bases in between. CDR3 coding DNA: TGTGCCAGCAGCTTAGCAGGGGGAAACACTGAAGCTTTCTTT. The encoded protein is CASSLAGGNTEAFF.

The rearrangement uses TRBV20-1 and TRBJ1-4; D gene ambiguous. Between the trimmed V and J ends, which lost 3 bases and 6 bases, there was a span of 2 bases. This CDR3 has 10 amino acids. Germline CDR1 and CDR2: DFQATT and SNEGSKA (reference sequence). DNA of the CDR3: TGCAGTGCTAGGGATGAAAAACTGTTTTTT. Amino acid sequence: CSARDEKLFF.

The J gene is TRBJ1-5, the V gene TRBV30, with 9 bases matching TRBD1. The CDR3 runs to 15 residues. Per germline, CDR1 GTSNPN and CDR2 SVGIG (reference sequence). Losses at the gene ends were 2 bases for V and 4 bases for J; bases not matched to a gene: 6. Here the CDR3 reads CAWSRPGQGNQPQHF. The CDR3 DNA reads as TGTGCCTGGAGTCGACCGGGACAGGGTAATCAGCCCCAGCATTTT.

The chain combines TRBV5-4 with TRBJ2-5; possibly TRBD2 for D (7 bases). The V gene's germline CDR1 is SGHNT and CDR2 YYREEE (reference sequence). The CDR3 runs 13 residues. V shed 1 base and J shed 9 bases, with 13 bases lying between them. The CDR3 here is CASSLPEGGAQYF. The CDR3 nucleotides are TGTGCCAGCAGCTTGCCGGAGGGGGGGGCCCAGTACTTC.

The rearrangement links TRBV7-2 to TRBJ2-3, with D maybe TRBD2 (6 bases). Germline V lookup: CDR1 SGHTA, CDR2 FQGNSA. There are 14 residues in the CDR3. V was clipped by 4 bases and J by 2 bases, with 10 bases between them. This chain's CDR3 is CASSSGTYTDTQYF. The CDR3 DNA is TGTGCCAGCAGCTCCGGGACTTACACAGATACGCAGTATTTT.

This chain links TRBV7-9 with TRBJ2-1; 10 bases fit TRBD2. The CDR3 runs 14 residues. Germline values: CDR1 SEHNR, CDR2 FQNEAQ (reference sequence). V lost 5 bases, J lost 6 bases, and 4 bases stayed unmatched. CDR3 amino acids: CASSAGLAFNEQFF. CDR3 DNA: TGTGCCAGCAGCGCGGGACTAGCGTTCAATGAGCAGTTCTTC.

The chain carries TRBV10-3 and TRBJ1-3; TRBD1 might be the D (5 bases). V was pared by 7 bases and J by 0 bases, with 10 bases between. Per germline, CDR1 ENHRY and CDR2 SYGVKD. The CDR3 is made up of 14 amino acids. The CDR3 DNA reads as TGTGCCATCAAGGGGACCGACTCTGGAAACACCATATATTTT. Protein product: CAIKGTDSGNTIYF.

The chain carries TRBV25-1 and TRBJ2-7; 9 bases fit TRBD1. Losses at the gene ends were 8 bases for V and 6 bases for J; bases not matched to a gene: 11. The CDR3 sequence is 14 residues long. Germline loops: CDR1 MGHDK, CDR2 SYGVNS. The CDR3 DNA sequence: TGTGCCAGCTCTCCACCGGGACAGGGTGGCGAGCAGTACTTC. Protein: CASSPPGQGGEQYF.

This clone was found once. Here the CDR3 reads CASSFVGQGGEKLFF. The DNA of the CDR3 is TGTGCCAGCAGTTTTGTGGGTCAGGGTGGCGAAAAACTGTTTTTT. The chain is built from TRBV27 and TRBJ1-4; TRBD1 might be the D (5 bases). The length of the CDR3 is 15 residues. Trimming stripped 3 bases from V and 8 bases from J, with 16 bases between. In germline, CDR1 is MNHEY, CDR2 SMNVEV (reference sequence).

The CDR3 here is CASKGSNQPQHF. The CDR3 region has the DNA TGTGCCAGCAAGGGTAGCAATCAGCCCCAGCATTTT. The chain is built from TRBV6-5 and TRBJ1-5, with D unresolved. The CDR3 contains 12 residues. V was clipped by 7 bases and J by 0 bases, with 4 bases between them. The V gene's germline CDR1 is MNHEY and CDR2 SVGAGI.

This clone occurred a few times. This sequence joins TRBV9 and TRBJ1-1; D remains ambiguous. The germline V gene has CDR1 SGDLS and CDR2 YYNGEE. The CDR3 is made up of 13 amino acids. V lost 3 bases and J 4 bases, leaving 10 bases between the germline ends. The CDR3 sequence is CASSAWEFTEAFF. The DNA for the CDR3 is TGTGCCAGCAGCGCCTGGGAATTCACTGAAGCTTTCTTT.

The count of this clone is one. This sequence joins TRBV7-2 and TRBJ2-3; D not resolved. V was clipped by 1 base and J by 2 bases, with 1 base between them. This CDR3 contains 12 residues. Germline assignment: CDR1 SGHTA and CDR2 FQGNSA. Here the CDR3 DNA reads TGTGCCAGCAGCTTAGACACAGATACGCAGTATTTT. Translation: CASSLDTDTQYF.